This T cell receptor (beta chain) was profiled in a study of cytomegalovirus exposure and HLA in healthy donors. Broader study findings: Later analysis identified a missense DCLRE1C variant that was linked to TCR beta V- and J-gene trimming. Differences between HLA loci emerged in a later analysis of TCR association rates, with DRB1 most and HLA-C fewest. Within the data, a cluster of highly shared sequence variants was likely a sequencing artifact.

Notes on this clone: Its cognate antigen is unknown.

The CDR3 is made up of 13 amino acids. Germline CDR1 and CDR2: SGHNT and YENEEA. J gave up 0 bases and V 7 bases, and 3 bases lay outside the gene matches. PCR amplification relied on 60 Vbeta primers (plus 13 Jbeta primers). Authors' analysis steps: Some 11 million of the about 80 million unique TCR beta chains counted in a later analysis were shared. TCRdb keeps only in-frame clones here, not all; method: immunoSEQ multiplex PCR. V and J calls and clone size are those listed in that table; D and trimming were worked out from the DNA. The data contain 150,000 to 200,000 clones, 77% of them singletons.

This clonotype was obtained from a man younger than 35 in good health and CMV-seronegative. The chain links TRBV11-3 to TRBJ2-7; 7 nucleotides agree with TRBD2. Sequencing input: PBMCs. The CDR3 sequence: CASIAGDSYEQYF. The CDR3 nucleotides read TGTGCCAGCATTGCGGGAGACTCCTACGAGCAGTACTTC.